This T cell receptor (beta chain) was retrieved from a study of blood T cell repertoires in COVID-19. This table comes from immunoSEQ multiplex PCR, and its TCRdb copy is limited to in-frame clones, with some not included. The sample consists of under 75,000 clones, over 80% of them appearing once. The CDR3 runs to 14 residues. Trimming removed 0 bases from V and 8 bases from J, with 14 bases in between. Per germline, CDR1 SGHRS and CDR2 YFSETQ. The V gene is TRBV5-1, the J gene TRBJ1-2; D is ambiguous. Sequences were obtained from peripheral blood. This TCR was sampled from a human donor in a cohort sampled during active COVID-19. Here the CDR3 reads CASSLVLPEWGYTF. CDR3 coding DNA: TGCGCCAGCAGCTTGGTGCTGCCGGAGTGGGGCTACACCTTC.